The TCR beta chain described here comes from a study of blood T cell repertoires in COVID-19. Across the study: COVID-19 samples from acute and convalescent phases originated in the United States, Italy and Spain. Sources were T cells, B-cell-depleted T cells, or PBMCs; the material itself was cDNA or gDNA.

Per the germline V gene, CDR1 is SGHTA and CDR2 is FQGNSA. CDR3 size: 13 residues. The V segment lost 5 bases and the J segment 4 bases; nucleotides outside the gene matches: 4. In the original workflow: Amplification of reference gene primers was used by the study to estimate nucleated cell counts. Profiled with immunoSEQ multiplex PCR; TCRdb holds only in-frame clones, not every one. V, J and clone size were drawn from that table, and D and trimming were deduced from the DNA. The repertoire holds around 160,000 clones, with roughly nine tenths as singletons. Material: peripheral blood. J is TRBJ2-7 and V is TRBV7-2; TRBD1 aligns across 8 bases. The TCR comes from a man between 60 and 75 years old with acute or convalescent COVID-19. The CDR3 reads CASSTDRAYEQYF. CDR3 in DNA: TGTGCCAGCAGCACGGACAGGGCTTACGAGCAGTACTTC.